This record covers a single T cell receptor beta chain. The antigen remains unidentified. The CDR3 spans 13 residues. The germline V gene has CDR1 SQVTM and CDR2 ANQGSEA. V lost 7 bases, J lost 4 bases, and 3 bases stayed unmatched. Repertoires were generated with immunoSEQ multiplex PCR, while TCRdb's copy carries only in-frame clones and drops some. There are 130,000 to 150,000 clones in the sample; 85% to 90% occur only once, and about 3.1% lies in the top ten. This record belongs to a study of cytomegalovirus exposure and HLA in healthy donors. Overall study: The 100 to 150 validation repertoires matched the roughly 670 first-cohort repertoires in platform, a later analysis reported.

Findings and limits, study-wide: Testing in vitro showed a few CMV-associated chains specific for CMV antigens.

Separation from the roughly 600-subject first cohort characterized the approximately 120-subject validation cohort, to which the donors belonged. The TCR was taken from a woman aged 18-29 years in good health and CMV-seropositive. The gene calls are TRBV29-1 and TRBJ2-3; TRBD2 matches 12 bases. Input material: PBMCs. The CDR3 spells CSGTSGNADTQYF. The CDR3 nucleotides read TGCAGCGGGACTAGCGGGAATGCAGATACGCAGTATTTT.